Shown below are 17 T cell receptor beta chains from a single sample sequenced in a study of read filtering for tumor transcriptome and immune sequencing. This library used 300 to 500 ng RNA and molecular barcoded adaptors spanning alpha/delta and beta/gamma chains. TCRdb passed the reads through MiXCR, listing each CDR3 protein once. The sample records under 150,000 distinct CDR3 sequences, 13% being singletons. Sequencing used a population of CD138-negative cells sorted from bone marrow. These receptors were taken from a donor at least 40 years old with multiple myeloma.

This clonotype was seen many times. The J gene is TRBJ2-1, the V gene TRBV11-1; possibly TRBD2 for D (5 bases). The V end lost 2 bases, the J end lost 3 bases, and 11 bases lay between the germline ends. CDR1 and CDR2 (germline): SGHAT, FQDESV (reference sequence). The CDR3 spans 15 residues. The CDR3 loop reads CASSLREGFYNEQFF. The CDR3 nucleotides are TGTGCCAGCAGCTTAAGAGAGGGCTTCTACAATGAGCAGTTCTTC.

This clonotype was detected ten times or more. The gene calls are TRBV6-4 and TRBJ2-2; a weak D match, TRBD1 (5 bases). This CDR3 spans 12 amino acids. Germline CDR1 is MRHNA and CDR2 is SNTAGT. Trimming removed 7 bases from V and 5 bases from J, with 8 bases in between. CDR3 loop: CASKGWTGELFF. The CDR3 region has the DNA TGTGCCAGCAAGGGGTGGACCGGGGAGCTGTTTTTT.

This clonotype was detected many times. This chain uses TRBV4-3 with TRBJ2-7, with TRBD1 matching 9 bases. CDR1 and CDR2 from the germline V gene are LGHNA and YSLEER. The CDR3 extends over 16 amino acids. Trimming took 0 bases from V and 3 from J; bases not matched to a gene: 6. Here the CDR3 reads CASSQDVQGAFYEQYF. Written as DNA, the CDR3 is TGCGCCAGCAGCCAAGATGTACAGGGGGCGTTCTACGAGCAGTACTTC.

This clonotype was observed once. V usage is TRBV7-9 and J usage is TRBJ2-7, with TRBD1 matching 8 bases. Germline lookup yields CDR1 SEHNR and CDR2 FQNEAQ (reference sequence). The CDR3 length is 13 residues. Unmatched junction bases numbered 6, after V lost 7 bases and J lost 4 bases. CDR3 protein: CASTRTGPYEQYF. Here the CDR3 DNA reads TGTGCCAGCACACGGACAGGGCCGTACGAGCAGTACTTC. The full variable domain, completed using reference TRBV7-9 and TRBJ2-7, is DTGVSQNPRHKITKRGQNVTFRCDPISEHNRLYWYRQTLGQGPEFLTYFQNEAQLEKSRLLSDRFSAERPKGSFSTLEIQRTEQGDSAMYLCASTRTGPYEQYFGPGTRLTVT.

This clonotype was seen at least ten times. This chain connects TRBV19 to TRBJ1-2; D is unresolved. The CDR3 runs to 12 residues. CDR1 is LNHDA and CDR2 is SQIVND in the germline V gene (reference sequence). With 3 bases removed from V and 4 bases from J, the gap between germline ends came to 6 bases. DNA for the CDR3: TGTGCCAGTAGTATTGCCAGCTATGGCTACACCTTC. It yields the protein CASSIASYGYTF.

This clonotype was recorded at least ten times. DNA of the CDR3: TGCGCCAGCAGCCAAGACACCTTGGCTAGCGGGAGCGAGCCCGAGCAGTACTTC. Protein product: CASSQDTLASGSEPEQYF. This chain joins TRBV4-1 and TRBJ2-7; 10 positions agree with TRBD2. V trimming: 0 bases; J trimming: 6 bases; junction bases outside the gene matches: 14. The CDR3 has 18 residues. Looked up from germline, CDR1 is MGHRA and CDR2 is YSYEKL.

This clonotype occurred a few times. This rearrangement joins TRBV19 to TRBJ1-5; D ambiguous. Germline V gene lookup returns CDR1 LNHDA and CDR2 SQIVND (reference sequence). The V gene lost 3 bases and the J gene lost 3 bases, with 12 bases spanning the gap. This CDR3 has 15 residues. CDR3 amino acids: CASSIGPTSNQPQHF. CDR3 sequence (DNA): TGTGCCAGTAGTATTGGACCCACCTCCAATCAGCCCCAGCATTTT.

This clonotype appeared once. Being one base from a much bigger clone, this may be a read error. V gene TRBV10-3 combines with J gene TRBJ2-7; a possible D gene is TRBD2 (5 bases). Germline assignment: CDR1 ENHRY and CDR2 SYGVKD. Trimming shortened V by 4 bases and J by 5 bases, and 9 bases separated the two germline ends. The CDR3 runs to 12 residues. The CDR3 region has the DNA TGTGCCATCAGTGGGCTAGCCGACGAGCAGTACTTC. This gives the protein CAISGLADEQYF.

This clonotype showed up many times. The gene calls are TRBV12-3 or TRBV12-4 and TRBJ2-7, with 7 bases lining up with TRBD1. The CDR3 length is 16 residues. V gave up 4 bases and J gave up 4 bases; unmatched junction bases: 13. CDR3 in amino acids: CASSSPGQDRMYEQYF. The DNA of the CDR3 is TGTGCCAGCAGTTCTCCCGGCCAGGACAGGATGTACGAGCAGTACTTC.

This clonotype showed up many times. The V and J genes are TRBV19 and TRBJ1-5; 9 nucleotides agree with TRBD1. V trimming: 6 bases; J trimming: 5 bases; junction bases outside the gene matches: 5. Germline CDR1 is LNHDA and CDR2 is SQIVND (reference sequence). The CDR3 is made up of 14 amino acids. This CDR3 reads CASREGQGYQPQHF. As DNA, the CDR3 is TGTGCCAGTAGAGAGGGACAGGGTTATCAGCCCCAGCATTTT.

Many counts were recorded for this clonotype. CDR3 loop: CSDDPRGEQFF. CDR3 in DNA: TGCAGCGACGACCCGAGGGGTGAGCAGTTCTTC. This sequence joins TRBV29-1 and TRBJ2-1, with D perhaps assigned TRBD1 or TRBD2 (5 bases each). Germline V lookup: CDR1 SQVTM, CDR2 ANQGSEA. CDR3 length: 11 amino acids. The V end was cut by 7 bases, the J end by 9 bases, with 13 bases between.

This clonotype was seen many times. CDR3 in amino acids: CASGRDWNNEQFF. The CDR3 DNA follows: TGTGCCAGCGGCCGGGACTGGAACAATGAGCAGTTCTTC. The chain combines TRBV2 with TRBJ2-1; D perhaps matches TRBD2 (6 bases). The CDR3 is 13 amino acids. The V and J ends lost 8 bases and 5 bases respectively, with 13 bases between them. Germline V gene sequence: CDR1 SNHLY, CDR2 FYNNEI.

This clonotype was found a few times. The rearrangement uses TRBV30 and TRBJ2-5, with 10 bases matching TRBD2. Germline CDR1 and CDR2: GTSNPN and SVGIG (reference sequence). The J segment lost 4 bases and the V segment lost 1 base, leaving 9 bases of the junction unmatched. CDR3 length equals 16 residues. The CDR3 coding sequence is TGTGCCTGGAGTGCCGGCCTAGCGGGAGCCAGAGAGACCCAGTACTTC. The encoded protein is CAWSAGLAGARETQYF.

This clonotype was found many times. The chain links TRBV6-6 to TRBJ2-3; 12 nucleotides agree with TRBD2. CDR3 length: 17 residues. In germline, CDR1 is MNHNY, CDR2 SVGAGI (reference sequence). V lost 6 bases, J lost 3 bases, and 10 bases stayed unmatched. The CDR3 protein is CASRASGRALKTDTQYF. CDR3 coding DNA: TGTGCCAGCAGGGCTAGCGGGAGGGCCTTAAAAACAGATACGCAGTATTTT.

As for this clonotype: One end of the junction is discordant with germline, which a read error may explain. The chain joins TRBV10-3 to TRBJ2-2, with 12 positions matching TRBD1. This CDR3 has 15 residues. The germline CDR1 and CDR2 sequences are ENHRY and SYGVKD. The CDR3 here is CAIRAGTGGTGELVF. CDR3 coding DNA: TGTGCCATCAGGGCCGGGACAGGGGGCACCGGGGAGCTGGTTTTT.

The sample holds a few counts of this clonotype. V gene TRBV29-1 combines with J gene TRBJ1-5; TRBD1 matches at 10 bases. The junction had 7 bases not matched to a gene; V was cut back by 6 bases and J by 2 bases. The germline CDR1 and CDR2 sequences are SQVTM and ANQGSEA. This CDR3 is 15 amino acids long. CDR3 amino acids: CSVKTGGSGNQPQHF. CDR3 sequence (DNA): TGCAGCGTCAAGACAGGGGGCTCTGGCAATCAGCCCCAGCATTTT.

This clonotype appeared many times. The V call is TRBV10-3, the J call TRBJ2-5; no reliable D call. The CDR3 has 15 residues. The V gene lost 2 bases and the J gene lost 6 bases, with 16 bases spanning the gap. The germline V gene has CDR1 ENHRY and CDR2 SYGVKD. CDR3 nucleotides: TGTGCCATCAGTGAGCCCCGTGGCCTAGGGCAGACCCAGTACTTC. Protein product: CAISEPRGLGQTQYF.